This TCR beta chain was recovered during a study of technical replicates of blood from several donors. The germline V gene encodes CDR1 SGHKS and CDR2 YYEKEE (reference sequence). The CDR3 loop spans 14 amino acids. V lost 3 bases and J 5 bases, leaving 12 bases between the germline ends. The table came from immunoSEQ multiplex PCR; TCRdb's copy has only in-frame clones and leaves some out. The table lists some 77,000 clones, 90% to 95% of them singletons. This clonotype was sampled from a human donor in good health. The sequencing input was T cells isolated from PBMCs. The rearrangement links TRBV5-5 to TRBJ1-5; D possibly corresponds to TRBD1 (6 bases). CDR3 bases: TGTGCCAGCAGCTGGGGCAGGGGACATCAGCCCCAGCATTTT. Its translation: CASSWGRGHQPQHF.